This T cell receptor beta chain was obtained from a study of CD8 T cells in Susac syndrome. This clonotype turned up a few times. After extraction with the RNeasy kit, 0.5 to 1 ug of the RNA was reverse transcribed using random hexamers. Amplification of TCR beta CDR3 used immunoSEQ multiplex PCR across 54 Vbeta and 13 Jbeta. TCRdb reprocessed the immunoSEQ multiplex PCR reads via MiXCR and lists one record per CDR3 protein. The sample has about 150,000 distinct CDR3 sequences; approximately 94% are singletons. The authors carried out high-throughput sequencing of TCR beta. They applied it to CD8+ and CD4+ T cells obtained from blood. Germline CDR1 is SEHNR and CDR2 is FQNEAQ (reference sequence). The CDR3 contains 14 residues. With V trimmed by 5 bases and J by 2 bases, 5 bases remained unmatched.

Sequenced material: CD8+ T cells from PBMCs. The TCR comes from a human donor with multiple sclerosis. This chain connects TRBV7-9 to TRBJ2-7, with TRBD1 matching 8 bases. As DNA, the CDR3 is TGTGCCAGCAGCGCTGGACAGGGCCCCTACGAGCAGTACTTC. Protein sequence: CASSAGQGPYEQYF.